Below, 7 T cell receptor beta chains from the same sample are listed, as sequenced in a study of T cell repertoires in cytomegalovirus infection. TCRdb reprocessed the reads with MiXCR, giving one entry per CDR3 protein. Of 550,000 to 850,000 distinct CDR3 sequences detected, 30% to 35% appear once; the ten largest clones hold about 20%. For these receptors, no antigen is known. Sequences were derived from cultured PBMCs, sampled from culture after CMV antigen stimulation. The receptors were sampled from a human donor in good health (CMV status not recorded). Some clones in this sample may be carry-over from other donors' samples.

Many counts were recorded for this clonotype. The V and J genes are TRBV7-2 and TRBJ2-1, with D maybe TRBD2 (6 bases). The CDR3 length is 18 residues. V lost 5 bases and J lost 7, with 27 bases in between. Germline assignment: CDR1 SGHTA and CDR2 FQGNSA. CDR3 sequence (DNA): TGTGCCAGCAGCGCACGCCCCCTAGGCGCGGCGAGCGGGAATGAGCAGTTCTTC. Its protein is CASSARPLGAASGNEQFF.

This clonotype was detected only a few times. The chain is built from TRBV10-3 and TRBJ1-5, with D possibly being TRBD1 (5 bases). Germline values: CDR1 ENHRY, CDR2 SYGVKD. V was pared by 6 bases and J by 7 bases, with 16 bases between. The CDR3 has 14 amino acids. The CDR3 DNA reads TGTGCCATCAGACAAGGGACGGGAGAACAGCCCCAGCATTTT. It encodes CAIRQGTGEQPQHF.

This clonotype was seen ten or more times. V and J are TRBV7-8 and TRBJ1-1; D perhaps matches TRBD1 (5 bases). V lost 5 bases and J lost 2, with 15 bases in between. The CDR3 is made up of 15 amino acids. Germline V gene lookup returns CDR1 SGHVS and CDR2 FQNEAQ. CDR3: CASSAWRDPNTEAFF. The CDR3 DNA reads as TGTGCCAGCAGCGCCTGGCGGGACCCTAACACTGAAGCTTTCTTT. Drawing the rest from reference TRBV7-8 and TRBJ1-1, the complete variable domain is GAGVSQSPRYKVAKRGQDVALRCDPISGHVSLFWYQQALGQGPEFLTYFQNEAQLDKSGLPSDRFFAERPEGSVSTLKIQRTQQEDSAVYLCASSAWRDPNTEAFFGQGTRLTVV.

This clonotype has just a few counts. The chain employs TRBV6-2 or TRBV6-3 and TRBJ2-7; D not resolved. The germline V gene has CDR1 MNHEY and CDR2 SVGEGT. Trimming removed 0 bases from V and 1 base from J, with 4 bases in between. The CDR3 is 13 amino acids. The CDR3 here is CASSYSDSYEQYF. Here the CDR3 DNA reads TGTGCCAGCAGTTACTCCGATTCCTACGAGCAGTACTTC.

V and J are TRBV7-2 and TRBJ2-7; weak D call: TRBD2 (6 bases). Germline V gives CDR1 SGHTA, CDR2 FQGNSA. There are 15 residues in the CDR3. V shed 5 bases and J shed 0 bases, with 14 bases lying between them. The DNA of the CDR3 is TGTGCCAGCAGCCGCAGGTGGGAGGCCTCCTACGAGCAGTACTTC. This encodes CASSRRWEASYEQYF.

This clonotype was observed a handful of times. The chain employs TRBV12-3 or TRBV12-4 and TRBJ1-1, with 8 bases matching TRBD1. V dropped 5 bases and J dropped 4; count of bases not matched to a gene: 9. The CDR3 consists of 15 residues. CDR3 in amino acids: CASSKPQGARTEAFF. In DNA form, the CDR3 reads TGTGCCAGCAGTAAACCTCAGGGGGCGCGCACTGAAGCTTTCTTT.

This clonotype was counted between two and nine times. The chain combines TRBV7-9 with TRBJ2-3, with D unresolved. Trimming cost V 5 bases and J 2 bases, with 14 bases left between them. CDR1 SEHNR and CDR2 FQNEAQ come from the germline V gene (reference sequence). This CDR3 is built from 15 residues. CDR3 nucleotide sequence: TGTGCCAGCAGCCCCCGGGTAGGAGCCACAGATACGCAGTATTTT. Protein product: CASSPRVGATDTQYF.